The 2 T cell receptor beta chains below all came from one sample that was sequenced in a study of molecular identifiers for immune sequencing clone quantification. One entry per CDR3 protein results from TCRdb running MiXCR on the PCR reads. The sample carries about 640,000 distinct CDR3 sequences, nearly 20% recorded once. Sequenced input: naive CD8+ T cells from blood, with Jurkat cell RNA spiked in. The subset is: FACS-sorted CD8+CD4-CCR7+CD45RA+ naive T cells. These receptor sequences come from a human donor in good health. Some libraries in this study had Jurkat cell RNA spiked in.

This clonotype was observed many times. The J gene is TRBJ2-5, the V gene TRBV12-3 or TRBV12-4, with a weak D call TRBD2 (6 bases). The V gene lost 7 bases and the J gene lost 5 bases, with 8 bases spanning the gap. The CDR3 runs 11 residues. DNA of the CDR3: TGTGCCAGCACTGGAGGGGAGACCCAGTACTTC. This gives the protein CASTGGETQYF.

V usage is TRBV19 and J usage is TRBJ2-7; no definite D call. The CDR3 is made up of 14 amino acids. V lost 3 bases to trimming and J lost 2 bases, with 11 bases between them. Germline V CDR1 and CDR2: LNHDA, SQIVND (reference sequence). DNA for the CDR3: TGTGCCAGTAGTATTACTGGGGAAACCTACGAGCAGTACTTC. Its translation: CASSITGETYEQYF.